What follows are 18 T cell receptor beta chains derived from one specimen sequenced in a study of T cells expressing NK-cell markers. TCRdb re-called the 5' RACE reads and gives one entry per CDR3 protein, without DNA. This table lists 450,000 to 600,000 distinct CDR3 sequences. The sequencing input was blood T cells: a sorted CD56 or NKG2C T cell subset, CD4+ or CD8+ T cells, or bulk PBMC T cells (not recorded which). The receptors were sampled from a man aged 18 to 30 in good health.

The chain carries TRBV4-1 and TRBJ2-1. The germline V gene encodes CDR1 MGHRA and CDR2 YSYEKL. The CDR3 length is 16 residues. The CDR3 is CASSQVTGGSYNEQFF.

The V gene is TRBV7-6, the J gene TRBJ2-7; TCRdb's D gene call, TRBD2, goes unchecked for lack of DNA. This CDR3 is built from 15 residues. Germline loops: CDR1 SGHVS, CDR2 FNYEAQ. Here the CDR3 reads CASSHSGTSGNEQYF.

The CDR3 here is CASSSAGTPRTINEQFF. The chain links TRBV5-4 to TRBJ2-1; the D gene TCRdb calls, TRBD2, cannot be checked with no DNA. Germline V gene sequence: CDR1 SGHNT, CDR2 YYREEE (reference sequence). The CDR3 consists of 17 residues.

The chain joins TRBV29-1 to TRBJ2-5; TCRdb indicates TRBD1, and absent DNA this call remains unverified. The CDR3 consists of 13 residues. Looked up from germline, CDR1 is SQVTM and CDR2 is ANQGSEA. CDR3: CSVSPGQGETQYF.

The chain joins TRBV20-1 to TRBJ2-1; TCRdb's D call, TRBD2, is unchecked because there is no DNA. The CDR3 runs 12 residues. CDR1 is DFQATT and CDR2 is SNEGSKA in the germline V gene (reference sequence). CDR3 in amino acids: CSARGGGERVFF.

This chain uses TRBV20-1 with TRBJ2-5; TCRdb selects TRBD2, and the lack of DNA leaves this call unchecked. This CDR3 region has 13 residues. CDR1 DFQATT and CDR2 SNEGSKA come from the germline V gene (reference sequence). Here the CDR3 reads CSAIETIRATQYF.

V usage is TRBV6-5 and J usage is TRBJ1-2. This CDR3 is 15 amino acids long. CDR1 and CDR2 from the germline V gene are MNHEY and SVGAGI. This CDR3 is CASSYSLVRGDGYTF.

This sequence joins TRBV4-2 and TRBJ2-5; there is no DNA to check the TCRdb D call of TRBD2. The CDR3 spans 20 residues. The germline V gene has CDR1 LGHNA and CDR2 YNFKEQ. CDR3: CASSQGSGSLAGGIQETQYF.

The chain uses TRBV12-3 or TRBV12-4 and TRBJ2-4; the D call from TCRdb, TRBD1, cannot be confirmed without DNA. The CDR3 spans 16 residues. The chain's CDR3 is CASTPPGGLTKNIQYF.

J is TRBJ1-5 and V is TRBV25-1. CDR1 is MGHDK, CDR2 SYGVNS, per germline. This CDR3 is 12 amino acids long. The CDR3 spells CASSDGVQPQHF.

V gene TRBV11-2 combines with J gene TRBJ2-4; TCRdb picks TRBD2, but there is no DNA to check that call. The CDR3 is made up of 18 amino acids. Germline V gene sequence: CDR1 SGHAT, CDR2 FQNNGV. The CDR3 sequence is CASSRVAATRVAKNIQYF.

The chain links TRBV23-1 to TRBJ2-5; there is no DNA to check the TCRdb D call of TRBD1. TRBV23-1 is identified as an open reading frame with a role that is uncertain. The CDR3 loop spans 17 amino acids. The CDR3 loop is CASSQSPNDREFETQYF.

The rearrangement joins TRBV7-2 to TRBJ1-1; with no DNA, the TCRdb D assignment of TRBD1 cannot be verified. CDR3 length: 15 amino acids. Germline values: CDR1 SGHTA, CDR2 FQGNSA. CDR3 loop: CASSSGQGEGTEAFF.

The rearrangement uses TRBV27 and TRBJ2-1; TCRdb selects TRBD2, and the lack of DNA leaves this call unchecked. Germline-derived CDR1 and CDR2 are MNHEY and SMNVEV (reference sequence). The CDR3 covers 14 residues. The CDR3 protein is CATQTSGDYNEQFF.

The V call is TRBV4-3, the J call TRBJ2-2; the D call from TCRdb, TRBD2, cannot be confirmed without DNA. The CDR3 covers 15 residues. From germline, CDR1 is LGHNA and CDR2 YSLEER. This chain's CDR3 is CASSQDLGGFGELFF.

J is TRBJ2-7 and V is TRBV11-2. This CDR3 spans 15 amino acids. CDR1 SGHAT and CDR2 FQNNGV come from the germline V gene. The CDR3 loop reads CASSPFDISSYEQYF.

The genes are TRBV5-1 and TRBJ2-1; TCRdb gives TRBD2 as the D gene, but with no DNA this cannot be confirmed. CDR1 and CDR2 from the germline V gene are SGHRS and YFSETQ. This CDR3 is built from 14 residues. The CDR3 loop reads CASSQAGGYNEQFF.

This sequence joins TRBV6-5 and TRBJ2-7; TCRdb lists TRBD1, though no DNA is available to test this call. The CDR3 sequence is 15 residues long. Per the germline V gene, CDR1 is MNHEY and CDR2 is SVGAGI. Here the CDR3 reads CASSYSHQGTYEQYF.